Sequencing of this T cell receptor (beta chain) was carried out in a study of lymphopenia after photon versus proton radiotherapy. As to this clone: What it recognizes is unknown.

The protocol was immunoSEQ multiplex PCR, while the TCRdb copy is restricted to in-frame clones and leaves out a portion. The table records around 66,000 clones, approximately 83% of them present only once. Study results and caveats: Larger post-nadir TCR diversity loss correlated inversely with survival in deceased patients. Relative stability marked proton patients; photon patients lost diversity and naive cells. After lymphocyte nadir, photon-treated repertoires showed oligoclonal expansion, especially CD8+ Temra.

The CDR3 contains 20 residues. V was pared by 4 bases and J by 0 bases, with 14 bases of the junction left unmatched. CDR1 LNHDA and CDR2 SQIVND come from the germline V gene (reference sequence). This sequence was found in a man aged 35 to 55 with gastric cancer. The rearrangement joins TRBV19 to TRBJ1-4; 10 bases line up with TRBD1. Sequenced material: peripheral blood, taken from a patient treated with photon-based radiotherapy. The DNA for the CDR3 is TGTGCCAGTAGTACCCCCTGGGACAGGGGCCACACTGCAACTAATGAAAAACTGTTTTTT. It specifies CASSTPWDRGHTATNEKLFF.